Below, 25 T cell receptor beta chains from the same sample are listed, as sequenced in a study of shared clonotypes between healthy human individuals. CD45RO-negative cells were positively selected for CCR7, leaving out terminally differentiated effector memory CD45RA+ cells. TCRdb's copy holds only in-frame clones and misses some; the assay was immunoSEQ multiplex PCR. The sample shows roughly 2.1 million clones, 85% to 95% of them seen only once. Sequencing was performed on naive CD8+ T cells from PBMCs. The receptors were gathered from a man aged 18 to 30 in good health. Some clones in this sample may be carry-over from other donors' samples.

V gene TRBV9 combines with J gene TRBJ2-7; D gene uncertain. This CDR3 has 13 residues. Germline CDR1 is SGDLS and CDR2 is YYNGEE. Trimming stripped 4 bases from V and 6 bases from J, with 14 bases between. The CDR3 protein is CASSPLGVREQYF. The CDR3, as DNA: TGTGCCAGCAGCCCCTTGGGTGTTCGCGAGCAGTACTTC.

V gene TRBV5-5 combines with J gene TRBJ2-7, with TRBD1 matching 7 bases. Germline values: CDR1 SGHKS, CDR2 YYEKEE (reference sequence). CDR3 length: 16 amino acids. J lost 1 base, V lost 5 bases, and 12 bases had no gene match. The CDR3 coding sequence is TGTGCCAGCAGGGGCAGACAGGGTTTAAGGTCCTACGAGCAGTACTTC. Its translation is CASRGRQGLRSYEQYF.

V and J are TRBV7-9 and TRBJ2-3; D not certain. The ends were cut back, 3 bases at V and 2 bases at J, with 12 bases in the middle. CDR1 and CDR2 from the germline V gene are SEHNR and FQNEAQ (reference sequence). The CDR3 loop spans 15 amino acids. The CDR3 DNA reads TGTGCCAGCAGCTTTAGTGGGTTCCTCACAGATACGCAGTATTTT. It yields the protein CASSFSGFLTDTQYF.

As regards this clone: This sample includes further DNA sequences coding for the same CDR3. J is TRBJ2-7 and V is TRBV9; TRBD1 matches 10 bases. CDR3 length equals 15 residues. The V gene end was trimmed by 0 bases and the J gene end by 7 bases; junction bases not matched to a gene: 7. The germline V gene encodes CDR1 SGDLS and CDR2 YYNGEE. Written as DNA, the CDR3 is TGTGCCAGCAGCGTAGAAGGGACAGGGGTTGGTGAGCAGTACTTC. Protein product: CASSVEGTGVGEQYF.

The chain recombines TRBV6-5 with TRBJ2-1; maybe TRBD1 (6 bases). The CDR3 runs to 15 residues. V lost 3 bases and J lost 8, with 17 bases in between. Germline V lookup: CDR1 MNHEY, CDR2 SVGAGI. In nucleotides, the CDR3 is TGTGCCAGCAGTTATCGCAGGGGTGGAGGAGATGAGCAGTTCTTC. The encoded protein is CASSYRRGGGDEQFF.

The chain has TRBV5-4 and TRBJ2-7; no reliable D call. Per the germline V gene, CDR1 is SGHNT and CDR2 is YYREEE (reference sequence). Trimming stripped 1 base from V and 1 base from J, with 6 bases between. This CDR3 is 13 amino acids long. CDR3 bases: TGTGCCAGCAGCTTGTCCGTATCCTACGAGCAGTACTTC. This gives the protein CASSLSVSYEQYF.

The rearrangement links TRBV6-1 to TRBJ2-5; D possibly matches TRBD1 or TRBD2 (5 bases each). Trimming removed 2 bases from V and 7 bases from J, with 14 bases in between. CDR1 is MNHNS, CDR2 SASEGT, per germline. The CDR3 length is 14 residues. DNA of the CDR3: TGTGCCAGCAGTGAAAGGGGATATAGCGCGACCCAGTACTTC. This sequence encodes CASSERGYSATQYF.

A note on this clone: This sample also contains other DNA sequences that code for the same CDR3. The chain couples TRBV5-1 to TRBJ2-5; weak D call: TRBD2 (7 bases). The CDR3 length is 14 residues. V gave up 0 bases and J gave up 5 bases, with 11 bases separating them. The V gene's germline CDR1 is SGHRS and CDR2 YFSETQ. For the CDR3, the DNA is TGCGCCAGCAGCTTGGAGGGGGGGCTGGAGACCCAGTACTTC. This gives the protein CASSLEGGLETQYF.

J is TRBJ2-7 and V is TRBV6-1; 10 bases are shared with TRBD2. Germline CDR1 is MNHNS and CDR2 is SASEGT. J lost 2 bases, V lost 3 bases, and 10 bases had no gene match. The CDR3 totals 17 residues. The CDR3 here is CASSDLGSSGRTYEQYF. The CDR3 nucleotides are TGTGCCAGCAGTGACCTGGGAAGTAGCGGGAGGACCTACGAGCAGTACTTC.

J is TRBJ1-2 and V is TRBV19, with unresolved D. Germline CDR1 is LNHDA and CDR2 is SQIVND (reference sequence). Trimming stripped 8 bases from V and 2 bases from J, with 9 bases between. The CDR3 sequence is 12 residues long. The CDR3 spells CASGPANYGYTF. The CDR3 DNA follows: TGTGCCAGTGGCCCTGCCAACTATGGCTACACCTTC.

The chain has TRBV29-1 and TRBJ2-7; D might be TRBD2 (6 bases). V was shortened by 5 bases and J by 2 bases, with 16 bases between the two germline ends. The germline V gene encodes CDR1 SQVTM and CDR2 ANQGSEA. This CDR3 is built from 14 residues. CDR3 sequence reads: CSVRRASDAYEQYF. In DNA form, the CDR3 reads TGCAGCGTTAGGCGGGCTAGCGACGCCTACGAGCAGTACTTC.

The chain is built from TRBV11-2 and TRBJ1-5, with TRBD1 identical over 7 bases. CDR1 SGHAT and CDR2 FQNNGV come from the germline V gene. V dropped 0 bases and J dropped 1; count of bases not matched to a gene: 0. The length of the CDR3 is 15 residues. The CDR3 nucleotides are TGTGCCAGCAGCTTAGAGACAGGGAGCAATCAGCCCCAGCATTTT. Protein sequence: CASSLETGSNQPQHF.

The chain is built from TRBV7-9 and TRBJ1-3, with 9 bases that match TRBD1. V trimming: 6 bases; J trimming: 4 bases; junction bases outside the gene matches: 13. The CDR3 covers 17 residues. The germline V gene encodes CDR1 SEHNR and CDR2 FQNEAQ (reference sequence). Here the CDR3 reads CASRGPGTGHAGNTIYF. For the CDR3, the DNA is TGTGCCAGCAGGGGACCCGGGACAGGGCACGCAGGAAACACCATATATTTT.

The J gene is TRBJ1-5, the V gene TRBV6-5, with D unresolved. CDR1 and CDR2 (germline): MNHEY, SVGAGI. V was shortened by 2 bases and J by 2 bases, with 13 bases between the two germline ends. The CDR3 has 16 amino acids. CDR3: CASSYPSGGRNQPQHF. DNA of the CDR3: TGTGCCAGCAGTTACCCTTCGGGAGGGCGCAATCAGCCCCAGCATTTT.

V usage is TRBV10-1 and J usage is TRBJ1-1, with D unresolved. Germline values: CDR1 WNHNN, CDR2 SYGVQD (reference sequence). Trimming took 7 bases from V and 0 from J, leaving 9 bases between them. The CDR3 sequence is 13 residues long. CDR3 DNA sequence: TGCGCCAGCACTCTGGGCTTGAACACTGAAGCTTTCTTT. Its translation: CASTLGLNTEAFF.

The V and J genes are TRBV19 and TRBJ2-2; 10 bases are a match to TRBD1. This CDR3 comprises 17 residues. CDR1 is LNHDA, CDR2 SQIVND, per germline (reference sequence). Trimming took 3 bases from V and 3 from J; bases not matched to a gene: 7. The CDR3 sequence: CASSINIGTGDTGELFF. Written as DNA, the CDR3 is TGTGCCAGTAGTATTAATATCGGGACAGGGGACACCGGGGAGCTGTTTTTT.

The V gene is TRBV14, the J gene TRBJ2-7; D tentatively fits TRBD1 or TRBD2 (6 bases each). The CDR3 loop spans 15 amino acids. CDR1 SGHDN and CDR2 FVKESK come from the germline V gene. Trimming took 3 bases from V and 2 from J, leaving 14 bases between them. Here the CDR3 DNA reads TGTGCCAGCAGCCACAACGGGGGCGGAACCTACGAGCAGTACTTC. Protein sequence: CASSHNGGGTYEQYF.

The chain couples TRBV28 to TRBJ2-7, with 8 bases aligning to TRBD1. With 1 base clipped from V and 1 base from J, the junction kept 15 bases outside the gene matches. Germline CDR1 is MDHEN and CDR2 is SYDVKM. The CDR3 extends over 19 amino acids. CDR3 in DNA: TGTGCCAGCAGTTTATACCCTTACGACGGACAGGGTAGGTCCTACGAGCAGTACTTC. It specifies CASSLYPYDGQGRSYEQYF.

The rearrangement links TRBV6-1 to TRBJ2-3, with D unresolved. Between the trimmed V and J ends, which lost 3 bases and 2 bases, there was a span of 15 bases. The germline gives CDR1 MNHNS, CDR2 SASEGT. The CDR3 contains 16 residues. This CDR3 reads CASSDRENSNTDTQYF. The CDR3 bases are TGTGCCAGCAGTGATAGAGAAAATTCGAACACAGATACGCAGTATTTT.

The CDR3 spells CASSLIGSTDTQYF. The CDR3, as DNA: TGTGCCAGCAGTTTAATTGGTAGCACAGATACGCAGTATTTT. The chain employs TRBV27 and TRBJ2-3, with unresolved D. The length of the CDR3 is 14 residues. The germline V and J ends were trimmed by 2 bases and 0 bases, with 6 bases remaining between them. The germline V gene encodes CDR1 MNHEY and CDR2 SMNVEV (reference sequence).

CDR3 coding DNA: TGTGCCAGCAGCAGGGTAGCGGAGGGGACCTACAATGAGCAGTTCTTC. Its translation is CASSRVAEGTYNEQFF. The chain has TRBV28 and TRBJ2-1, with a tentative D call TRBD2 (6 bases). CDR3 length: 16 amino acids. Germline V gene sequence: CDR1 MDHEN, CDR2 SYDVKM. V lost 6 bases to trimming and J lost 2 bases, with 17 bases between them.

This rearrangement joins TRBV7-9 to TRBJ1-2, with TRBD1 identical over 8 bases. Germline CDR1 reads SEHNR; CDR2 reads FQNEAQ (reference sequence). CDR3 length: 14 residues. After removal of 0 bases from V and 8 bases from J, the junction contained 5 bases not matched to a gene. The CDR3 coding sequence is TGTGCCAGCAGCTTAGCCGACAGGGGAAGGGGCTACACCTTC. Translation gives CASSLADRGRGYTF.

The chain recombines TRBV19 with TRBJ1-1, with 7 bases that match TRBD1. After removal of 4 bases from V and 3 bases from J, the junction contained 2 bases not matched to a gene. The CDR3 is 13 residues long. Germline assignment: CDR1 LNHDA and CDR2 SQIVND (reference sequence). CDR3 DNA: TGTGCCAGTAGTAAAGGGGGCGACACTGAAGCTTTCTTT. It translates to CASSKGGDTEAFF.

The chain joins TRBV4-1 to TRBJ2-3; D may be TRBD2 (6 bases). The V gene lost 1 base and the J gene lost 5 bases, with 16 bases spanning the gap. Germline CDR1 is MGHRA and CDR2 is YSYEKL. This CDR3 contains 16 residues. DNA for the CDR3: TGCGCCAGCAGCCAAGCTAGCGCGAGGTATGGAGATACGCAGTATTTT. Protein sequence: CASSQASARYGDTQYF.

This chain joins TRBV27 and TRBJ2-3; 8 nucleotides line up with TRBD1. Germline V gene data show CDR1 as MNHEY and CDR2 as SMNVEV (reference sequence). The CDR3 is 15 amino acids. V shed 0 bases, J shed 1 base, and the junction held 0 bases outside the gene matches. The CDR3 nucleotides are TGTGCCAGCAGTTTATCGACAGGGGGCACAGATACGCAGTATTTT. Amino acids: CASSLSTGGTDTQYF.